This TCR beta chain was sequenced for a study of T cells in Graves' hyperthyroidism and ophthalmopathy. Regions amplified from RNA transcripts were the TCR beta CDR3 regions. TCR CDR3 underwent first-round RT-PCR with the HTBI primer set. Each CDR3 protein gets one entry after TCRdb re-called the multiplex PCR reads with MiXCR. The sample shows 550,000 to 800,000 distinct CDR3 sequences, around 15% of them seen only once. Clinical symptoms, serum thyroxine, TRAb, thyroid ultrasound and orbital computed tomography established diagnosis. In its sample, this clonotype was seen many times. Antigen: not known. General study results and limits: Ophthalmopathy was identified by the model a median approximately 6.4 months ahead of onset.

The length of the CDR3 is 15 residues. Germline V gene data show CDR1 as KGHSH and CDR2 as LQKENI. V was cut by 0 bases and J by 0 bases, with 9 bases left in between. The sample consisted of blood. The source of this sequence is a man aged 18-30 years with Graves' hyperthyroidism. The rearrangement links TRBV18 to TRBJ2-7; unclear D gene. In nucleotides, the CDR3 is TGTGCCAGCTCACCACCGGGTAAGAGCTCCTACGAGCAGTACTTC. Residues: CASSPPGKSSYEQYF.